A single sample is the source of the 16 T cell receptor beta chains below, sequenced in a study of blood T cells in healthy people across ages. Using a J-beta primer mix together with a sample-barcoded 5' primer, a second PCR was run for 7 to 11 cycles. TCRdb used MiXCR to reprocess the 5' RACE reads, holding one entry per CDR3 protein. Among 650,000 to 700,000 distinct CDR3 sequences listed, around 52% were seen once. The source material was blood. All receptors come from a woman aged 80 or over in good health.

V usage is TRBV20-1 and J usage is TRBJ1-5, with TRBD1 as a possible D gene (6 bases). CDR1 is DFQATT and CDR2 is SNEGSKA in the germline V gene (reference sequence). The CDR3 loop spans 16 amino acids. Between the trimmed V and J ends, which lost 1 base and 1 base, there was a span of 14 bases. The CDR3 DNA sequence: TGCAGTGCTAGAGTCTTGGGAGGGGGAAGCAATCAGCCCCAGCATTTT. Its protein is CSARVLGGGSNQPQHF.

The V and J genes are TRBV7-2 and TRBJ2-7; a possible D gene is TRBD2 (7 bases). This CDR3 comprises 15 residues. Germline CDR1 is SGHTA and CDR2 is FQGNSA. V was clipped by 1 base and J by 2 bases, with 12 bases between them. This chain's CDR3 is CASSLEGGAPYEQYF. The CDR3 bases are TGTGCCAGCAGCTTAGAGGGGGGGGCTCCCTACGAGCAGTACTTC.

In its sample, this clonotype was seen a few times. The J gene is TRBJ2-5, the V gene TRBV7-9; D unclear. Germline CDR1 is SEHNR and CDR2 is FQNEAQ (reference sequence). The CDR3 has 13 residues. Trimming cost V 4 bases and J 1 base, with 7 bases left between them. CDR3 in DNA: TGTGCCAGCAGCTCCAAGAGCCAAGAGACCCAGTACTTC. Protein product: CASSSKSQETQYF.

CDR3 residues: CASSPTFYEQYF. In nucleotides, the CDR3 is TGTGCCAGCAGCCCAACATTCTACGAGCAGTACTTC. This sequence joins TRBV6-2 or TRBV6-3 and TRBJ2-7; D is undetermined. CDR3 length equals 12 residues. The V end lost 6 bases, the J end lost 3 bases, and 9 bases lay between the germline ends. CDR1 is MNHEY, CDR2 SVGEGT, per germline.

To note about this clonotype: This may be a read error: a much more frequent sequence differs by one nucleotide. The rearrangement links TRBV2 to TRBJ2-1; TRBD1 matches 7 bases. The CDR3 is made up of 12 amino acids. Germline CDR1 reads SNHLY; CDR2 reads FYNNEI. The CDR3 nucleotides are TGTACCAGCCGGACAGGACACGGTGAGCAGTTCTTC. Amino acid sequence: CTSRTGHGEQFF.

The chain uses TRBV19 and TRBJ1-5; no clear D gene. There are 11 residues in the CDR3. Germline V lookup: CDR1 LNHDA, CDR2 SQIVND (reference sequence). The CDR3 bases are TGTGGTTCAGGACGCGATCAGCCCCAGCATTTT. Translated: CGSGRDQPQHF.

The rearrangement links TRBV24-1 to TRBJ2-3; 8 bases fit TRBD2. Germline-derived CDR1 and CDR2 are KGHDR and SFDVKD. The CDR3 totals 16 residues. V shed 5 bases, J shed 1 base, and the junction held 7 bases outside the gene matches. The CDR3 loop reads CATSGTTSAGTDTQYF. DNA of the CDR3: TGTGCCACCAGTGGTACGACTAGCGCGGGCACAGATACGCAGTATTTT.

In the case of this clonotype: It may be a read error: a sequence one base away is much more abundant. This chain links TRBV24-1 with TRBJ2-1; a possible D gene is TRBD2 (5 bases). CDR3 length: 13 amino acids. V lost 4 bases, J lost 7 bases, and 10 bases lay in between. CDR1 and CDR2 (germline): KGHDR, SFDVKD. DNA for the CDR3: TGTGCCACCAGTGAGTCCGGGAAGAATGAGCAGTTCTTC. It specifies CATSESGKNEQFF.

The chain is built from TRBV18 and TRBJ2-5; D tentatively fits TRBD1 or TRBD2 (6 bases each). CDR3 length: 14 amino acids. CDR1 and CDR2 (germline): KGHSH, LQKENI. V lost 8 bases and J 2 bases, leaving 15 bases between the germline ends. As DNA, the CDR3 is TGTGCCAGCAGGAAAGAAGGGGGGCAAGAGACCCAGTACTTC. This sequence encodes CASRKEGGQETQYF.

The rearrangement uses TRBV10-3 and TRBJ2-3; 9 bases line up with TRBD1. Germline V gene data show CDR1 as ENHRY and CDR2 as SYGVKD. The CDR3 has 15 residues. Losses at the gene ends were 6 bases for V and 2 bases for J; bases not matched to a gene: 6. The CDR3 region is CAIRRQGENTDTQYF. Written as DNA, the CDR3 is TGTGCCATCAGGAGACAGGGGGAAAACACAGATACGCAGTATTTT.

A word on this clonotype: Possible read error: a much larger clone is one base away. CDR3 DNA: TGCGCCAGCGGCCCTACAGGAGGAGGGGACATTCAGTACTTC. This codes for CASGPTGGGDIQYF. The V and J genes are TRBV5-1 and TRBJ2-4; a weak D match, TRBD2 (6 bases). This CDR3 region has 14 residues. The germline gives CDR1 SGHRS, CDR2 YFSETQ. Between the trimmed V and J ends, which lost 7 bases and 8 bases, there was a span of 19 bases.

The V and J genes are TRBV7-9 and TRBJ2-1, with D tentatively TRBD2 (5 bases). Trimming removed 5 bases at V and 5 bases at J, with 13 bases between. The CDR3 contains 14 residues. CDR1 SEHNR and CDR2 FQNEAQ come from the germline V gene (reference sequence). The chain's CDR3 is CASSRGGPNNEQFF. For the CDR3, the DNA is TGTGCCAGCAGCCGCGGCGGGCCAAACAATGAGCAGTTCTTC. Full variable domain (rest looked up from reference TRBV7-9 and TRBJ2-1): DTGVSQNPRHKITKRGQNVTFRCDPISEHNRLYWYRQTLGQGPEFLTYFQNEAQLEKSRLLSDRFSAERPKGSFSTLEIQRTEQGDSAMYLCASSRGGPNNEQFFGPGTRLTVL.

The table lists this clonotype with a few counts. The chain is built from TRBV2 and TRBJ1-1; 8 nucleotides match TRBD1. Germline assignment: CDR1 SNHLY and CDR2 FYNNEI. This CDR3 region has 14 residues. V dropped 8 bases and J dropped 4; count of bases not matched to a gene: 9. The CDR3, as DNA: TGTGCCAGCCGTTCGGACAGGGAGTTCACTGAAGCTTTCTTT. This gives the protein CASRSDREFTEAFF.

This rearrangement joins TRBV4-3 to TRBJ2-1; 8 nucleotides agree with TRBD1. The ends lost 1 base at V and 7 bases at J; junction bases unmatched: 6. Germline lookup yields CDR1 LGHNA and CDR2 YSLEER. The CDR3 length is 15 residues. The CDR3 region is CASSQVQGADNEQFF. CDR3 sequence (DNA): TGCGCCAGCAGCCAAGTTCAGGGGGCGGATAATGAGCAGTTCTTC.

This clonotype has just a few counts. The chain is built from TRBV5-1 and TRBJ2-2; D is perhaps TRBD2 (6 bases). The CDR3 totals 14 residues. Trimming cost V 0 bases and J 6 bases, with 9 bases left between them. Germline lookup yields CDR1 SGHRS and CDR2 YFSETQ. In nucleotides, the CDR3 is TGCGCCAGCAGCTTGGCCGGGACTTCCGGGGAGCTGTTTTTT. It translates to CASSLAGTSGELFF.

The CDR3 DNA follows: TGTGCCAGCAGTTACCAGGGGGCTAACTATGGCTACACCTTC. It encodes CASSYQGANYGYTF. This chain connects TRBV6-5 to TRBJ1-2, with TRBD1 matching 7 bases. This CDR3 is 14 amino acids long. The J segment lost 0 bases and the V segment lost 2 bases, leaving 0 bases of the junction unmatched. CDR1 MNHEY and CDR2 SVGAGI come from the germline V gene.